These 24 T cell receptor beta chains were all obtained from the same sample, sequenced in a study of control samples from healthy donors and cancer patients. The table came from immunoSEQ multiplex PCR; TCRdb's copy has only in-frame clones and leaves some out. The repertoire holds fewer than 100,000 clones, with around 82% as singletons. Source material: blood. The receptors stem from a man aged 55-75 years in good health.

This chain links TRBV7-3 with TRBJ2-1; D uncertain. Germline CDR1 is SGHTA and CDR2 is FQGTGA. Deletions cut 2 bases from V and 1 base from J, with 12 bases between. The CDR3 is made up of 16 amino acids. CDR3 sequence (DNA): TGTGCCAGCAGCTTACTGGCCACAGTATCCTACAATGAGCAGTTCTTC. Its translation is CASSLLATVSYNEQFF.

Turning to this clone: This same CDR3 is encoded by further DNA sequences in the sample. The rearrangement uses TRBV28 and TRBJ1-5; no clear D. Trimming cost V 5 bases and J 4 bases, with 9 bases left between them. This CDR3 is 13 amino acids long. Germline CDR1 and CDR2: MDHEN and SYDVKM. The chain's CDR3 is CASSPDSNQPQHF. The CDR3 bases are TGTGCCAGCAGTCCGGACTCGAATCAGCCCCAGCATTTT.

This sequence joins TRBV6-1 and TRBJ2-3; weak D call: TRBD2 (5 bases). The germline V and J ends were trimmed by 3 bases and 6 bases, with 16 bases remaining between them. The germline gives CDR1 MNHNS, CDR2 SASEGT. The CDR3 contains 15 residues. The CDR3 nucleotides are TGTGCCAGCAGTGATATGGATGCGGGCGCGGATACGCAGTATTTT. This translates into CASSDMDAGADTQYF.

The chain has TRBV4-2 and TRBJ2-7, with D maybe TRBD1 (6 bases). Per the germline V gene, CDR1 is LGHNA and CDR2 is YNFKEQ. Trimming removed 5 bases at V and 2 bases at J, with 19 bases between. This CDR3 comprises 16 residues. As DNA, the CDR3 is TGTGCCAGCAGCATAGCCCGGACAGCGTTCGCCTACGAGCAGTACTTC. Translating it yields CASSIARTAFAYEQYF.

The V and J genes are TRBV7-9 and TRBJ2-5, with D unresolved. The CDR3 spans 15 residues. Trimming shortened V by 0 bases and J by 1 base, and 9 bases separated the two germline ends. Germline CDR1 and CDR2: SEHNR and FQNEAQ (reference sequence). The chain's CDR3 is CASSLARTAQETQYF. CDR3 in DNA: TGTGCCAGCAGCTTAGCGCGGACGGCCCAAGAGACCCAGTACTTC.

This sequence joins TRBV13 and TRBJ1-6; 7 positions agree with TRBD1. From germline, CDR1 is PRHDT and CDR2 FYEKMQ (reference sequence). The CDR3 is 15 amino acids. The J segment lost 6 bases and the V segment lost 5 bases, leaving 7 bases of the junction unmatched. The CDR3 DNA is TGTGCCAGCAGCCCCCCGGGACAGACTAATTCACCCCTCCACTTT. It is translated as CASSPPGQTNSPLHF.

This clone was recorded only once. The chain links TRBV24-1 to TRBJ2-1, with 8 bases lining up with TRBD1. CDR1 and CDR2 from the germline V gene are KGHDR and SFDVKD. V lost 4 bases, J lost 6 bases, and 10 bases stayed unmatched. The CDR3 loop spans 16 amino acids. The DNA for the CDR3 is TGTGCCACCAGTGACCGTGCCCTACAGGGGGGCAATGAGCAGTTCTTC. Translation gives CATSDRALQGGNEQFF.

The genes are TRBV9 and TRBJ2-5, with TRBD2 identical over 15 bases. The CDR3 covers 17 residues. J gave up 2 bases and V 4 bases, and 6 bases lay outside the gene matches. Germline CDR1 is SGDLS and CDR2 is YYNGEE. The CDR3 DNA reads as TGTGCCAGCAGCCCCGGGACTAGCGGGGGGATTCAAGAGACCCAGTACTTC. Protein product: CASSPGTSGGIQETQYF.

This chain connects TRBV28 to TRBJ2-5; unclear D gene. The CDR3 covers 14 residues. In germline, CDR1 is MDHEN, CDR2 SYDVKM. Deletions cut 7 bases from V and 3 bases from J, with 15 bases between. The CDR3 reads CASKVSYPKETQYF. The CDR3 DNA reads TGTGCCAGCAAGGTCAGCTACCCGAAAGAGACCCAGTACTTC.

The chain has TRBV5-6 and TRBJ2-3; D might be TRBD1 (5 bases). Germline V gene lookup returns CDR1 SGHDT and CDR2 YYEEEE. V was pared by 0 bases and J by 0 bases, with 8 bases between. This CDR3 has 15 amino acids. Here the CDR3 reads CASSLGQISTDTQYF. The CDR3 nucleotides read TGTGCCAGCAGCTTGGGACAGATTAGCACAGATACGCAGTATTTT.

The chain joins TRBV6-5 to TRBJ2-7; the D is unclear. Trimming left V 7 bases short and J 2 bases short, with 15 bases between. Germline V CDR1 and CDR2: MNHEY, SVGAGI. The CDR3 has 14 amino acids. In DNA form, the CDR3 reads TGTGCCAGCAAATTGGACCCGCGGACCTACGAGCAGTACTTC. It encodes CASKLDPRTYEQYF.

The chain couples TRBV3-1 (or the pseudogene TRBV3-2) to TRBJ1-4; tentatively, D is TRBD1 (5 bases). V was shortened by 4 bases and J by 7 bases, with 13 bases between the two germline ends. CDR1 and CDR2 (germline): LGHDT, YNNKEL (reference sequence). The CDR3 length is 14 residues. This CDR3 reads CASSLSQGGEKLFF. DNA of the CDR3: TGTGCCAGCAGCCTCTCCCAGGGCGGTGAAAAACTGTTTTTT.

This chain links TRBV9 with TRBJ1-1; perhaps TRBD1 as D (6 bases). Germline CDR1 is SGDLS and CDR2 is YYNGEE. This CDR3 region has 17 residues. Trimming shortened V by 0 bases and J by 1 base, and 16 bases separated the two germline ends. CDR3 in DNA: TGTGCCAGCAGCGTAGAGCGAGGGGGGGAACCGAACACTGAAGCTTTCTTT. Protein product: CASSVERGGEPNTEAFF.

This clone was counted many times. V and J are TRBV7-6 and TRBJ2-1; unclear D gene. There are 13 residues in the CDR3. V lost 5 bases and J lost 2, with 7 bases in between. CDR1 and CDR2 (germline): SGHVS, FNYEAQ. CDR3 DNA: TGTGCCAGCAGCCTGAGTACCTACAATGAGCAGTTCTTC. Its translation is CASSLSTYNEQFF.

This clone was seen only once. V and J are TRBV7-2 and TRBJ2-7; maybe TRBD2 (6 bases). Germline assignment: CDR1 SGHTA and CDR2 FQGNSA. The CDR3 sequence is 16 residues long. V was shortened by 5 bases and J by 3 bases, with 20 bases between the two germline ends. For the CDR3, the DNA is TGTGCCAGCAGCACTGGCTACGGAGGGGCAAACTACGAGCAGTACTTC. It yields the protein CASSTGYGGANYEQYF.

This chain links TRBV4-1 with TRBJ2-7, with D possibly being TRBD1 (6 bases). The CDR3 is 17 residues long. V dropped 3 bases and J dropped 3 bases, with 21 bases sitting between them. Germline CDR1 is MGHRA and CDR2 is YSYEKL. CDR3 protein: CASSQGEVGHSFYEQYF. CDR3 DNA sequence: TGCGCCAGCAGCCAGGGTGAAGTGGGACACTCCTTCTACGAGCAGTACTTC.

The V call is TRBV9, the J call TRBJ2-2, with 7 bases aligning to TRBD1. With V trimmed by 0 bases and J by 3 bases, 8 bases remained unmatched. The CDR3 contains 17 residues. From germline, CDR1 is SGDLS and CDR2 YYNGEE. CDR3 in amino acids: CASSVVSLQGYTGELFF. The CDR3, as DNA: TGTGCCAGCAGCGTAGTATCCTTACAGGGGTACACCGGGGAGCTGTTTTTT.

This chain links TRBV5-6 with TRBJ2-7; TRBD1 matches 8 bases. From germline, CDR1 is SGHDT and CDR2 YYEEEE. V dropped 4 bases and J dropped 3; count of bases not matched to a gene: 6. This CDR3 has 14 amino acids. The CDR3 region has the DNA TGTGCCAGCAGCGCCGGACAGGGTAACTACGAGCAGTACTTC. The encoded protein is CASSAGQGNYEQYF.

The chain carries TRBV12-3 or TRBV12-4 and TRBJ1-5; D is unclear. CDR3 length: 12 amino acids. V was shortened by 3 bases and J by 6 bases, with 6 bases between the two germline ends. The CDR3 is CASSFLPQPQHF. The CDR3, as DNA: TGTGCCAGCAGTTTTTTGCCTCAGCCCCAGCATTTT.

In this sample, this clone turned up once. The V and J genes are TRBV5-4 and TRBJ1-1; D not resolved. This CDR3 is built from 13 residues. The germline CDR1 and CDR2 sequences are SGHNT and YYREEE (reference sequence). Deletions cut 1 base from V and 4 bases from J, with 8 bases between. The CDR3 sequence: CASSLKRTTEAFF. CDR3 DNA: TGTGCCAGCAGCTTGAAAAGGACCACTGAAGCTTTCTTT. Variable domain in full (rest from reference TRBV5-4 and TRBJ1-1): ETGVTQSPTHLIKTRGQQVTLRCSSQSGHNTVSWYQQALGQGPQFIFQYYREEENGRGNFPPRFSGLQFPNYSSELNVNALELDDSALYLCASSLKRTTEAFFGQGTRLTVV.

This CDR3 reads CATHRTGHEKLFF. CDR3 bases: TGTGCCACCCACAGGACAGGGCACGAAAAACTGTTTTTT. J is TRBJ1-4 and V is TRBV25-1; 8 bases are a match to TRBD1. V lost 10 bases, J lost 8 bases, and 9 bases stayed unmatched. CDR1 and CDR2 (germline): MGHDK, SYGVNS. The CDR3 loop spans 13 amino acids.

The chain links TRBV14 to TRBJ2-1, with D tentatively TRBD2 (5 bases). In germline, CDR1 is SGHDN, CDR2 FVKESK. Trimming cost V 0 bases and J 6 bases, with 6 bases left between them. This CDR3 is built from 13 residues. CDR3 residues: CASSQDLANEQFF. The CDR3 DNA follows: TGTGCCAGCAGCCAAGATCTAGCCAATGAGCAGTTCTTC.

The chain links TRBV11-3 to TRBJ2-2; the match to TRBD1 covers 8 bases. This CDR3 spans 16 amino acids. V was pared by 3 bases and J by 4 bases, with 7 bases of the junction left unmatched. The germline CDR1 and CDR2 sequences are SGHNT and YENEEA. CDR3 loop: CASSFLATGGTGELFF. Here the CDR3 DNA reads TGTGCCAGCAGCTTCTTAGCTACAGGGGGCACCGGGGAGCTGTTTTTT.

This chain links TRBV5-1 with TRBJ2-2; D gene uncertain. The CDR3 runs to 13 residues. Germline V CDR1 and CDR2: SGHRS, YFSETQ. Trimming cost V 1 base and J 6 bases, with 7 bases left between them. CDR3 coding DNA: TGCGCCAGCAGCTTGCCTCCATCCGGGGAGCTGTTTTTT. Protein sequence: CASSLPPSGELFF.